Listed below are T cell receptor beta chains from one sample, sequenced in a study of patients and donors after allogeneic stem cell transplantation. One entry per CDR3 protein, called by TCRdb with MiXCR from the RT-PCR reads. The profile shows about 7,100 distinct CDR3 sequences, over 9.5% of them singletons. Sequencing used blood, either unsorted or a sorted T cell fraction (not recorded which). The receptors stem from a human donor who was either an allogeneic HSCT recipient or a stem cell or donor lymphocyte infusion donor (not recorded which). It is not recorded whose cells these are; they may come from a transplant donor. The CDR3 runs from the conserved cysteine through the conserved F or W. Fields, in order: D gene, clone size, J gene, V gene, CDR3 DNA, CDR3 protein. D genes are given only for firm matches. Clone size is not always given. Where it is, it says once, few, many or a class for expanded clones.

D: .; size: .; J: TRBJ2-5; V: TRBV7-9; DNA: TGTGCCAGCTCCCCCTCAGCAGGGGCGAGGGCGACCCAGTACTTC; CDR3: CASSPSAGARATQYF
D: .; size: many; J: TRBJ2-1; V: TRBV6-1; DNA: TGTGCCAGCAGTCTGGTAGGGGGCTCCTACAATGAGCAGTTCTTC; CDR3: CASSLVGGSYNEQFF
D: .; size: few; J: TRBJ2-2; V: TRBV11-3; DNA: TGTGCCAGCAGGAGGACGGGCCAAGTAACCGGGGAGCTGTTTTTT; CDR3: CASRRTGQVTGELFF
D: .; size: many; J: TRBJ1-2; V: TRBV7-9; DNA: TGTGCCAGCAGCTTAACATCTAGAAACCCTAACTATGGCTACACCTTC; CDR3: CASSLTSRNPNYGYTF
D: TRBD1; size: many; J: TRBJ1-6; V: TRBV5-1; DNA: TGCGCCAGCACGCCGACAGGGTCGGGTAATTCACCCCTCCACTTT; CDR3: CASTPTGSGNSPLHF
D: .; size: few; J: TRBJ1-1; V: TRBV5-4; DNA: TGTGCCAGCAGCCCGGACCCCTCCCCCGAAGCTTTCTTT; CDR3: CASSPDPSPEAFF
D: .; size: few; J: TRBJ1-1; V: TRBV5-6; DNA: TGTGCCAGCAGCCTGGGGAGGGGCGTTGCCACTGAAGCTTTCTTT; CDR3: CASSLGRGVATEAFF
D: .; size: many; J: TRBJ1-5; V: TRBV7-9; DNA: TGTGCCAGCAGCTACAGGGAGAGCCAGCCCCAGCATTTT; CDR3: CASSYRESQPQHF
D: .; size: .; J: TRBJ1-1; V: TRBV3-1; DNA: TGTGCCAGCAGCCAAGGGTCGGGGGTGACGGCTTTCTTT; CDR3: CASSQGSGVTAFF
D: TRBD1; size: .; J: TRBJ2-2; V: TRBV7-9; DNA: TGTGCCAGCAGCTTAAGGACAGGGGAGAAGAACACCGGGGAGCTGTTTTTT; CDR3: CASSLRTGEKNTGELFF
D: .; size: few; J: TRBJ1-1; V: TRBV19; DNA: TGTGCCAGTAGTACGGCACCCTGGGGCACTGAAGCTTTCTTT; CDR3: CASSTAPWGTEAFF
D: TRBD2; size: few; J: TRBJ2-2; V: TRBV4-3; DNA: TGCGCCAGCAGCCAAGACGTAGCGGGGAACACCGGGGAGCTGTTTTTT; CDR3: CASSQDVAGNTGELFF
D: TRBD1; size: many; J: TRBJ1-1; V: TRBV11-2; DNA: TGTGCCAGCAGCTTGGGACAGGTTGGTTCTGAAGCTTTCTTT; CDR3: CASSLGQVGSEAFF
D: .; size: few; J: TRBJ2-5; V: TRBV7-7; DNA: TGTGCCAGCGGGCAGAACCAAGAGACCCAGTACTTC; CDR3: CASGQNQETQYF
D: .; size: .; J: TRBJ1-5; V: TRBV24-1; DNA: TGTGCCACCGGTGAGTCATATAGCAATCAGCCCCAGCATTTT; CDR3: CATGESYSNQPQHF
D: .; size: .; J: TRBJ1-2; V: TRBV9; DNA: TGTGCCAGCAGCGTTTCGGGGGGCTATGGCTACACCTTC; CDR3: CASSVSGGYGYTF
D: .; size: many; J: TRBJ1-1; V: TRBV5-1; DNA: TGCGCCAGCAGCTTATGGGGTCTGAGCACTGAAGCTTTCTTT; CDR3: CASSLWGLSTEAFF
D: .; size: .; J: TRBJ1-1; V: TRBV11-3; DNA: TGTGCCAGCAGCTTAGGAGGGGTGGCGAACACTGAAGCTTTCTTT; CDR3: CASSLGGVANTEAFF
D: TRBD2; size: many; J: TRBJ2-5; V: TRBV7-6; DNA: TGTGCCAGCAGCTTAGATCCCCCGGGACTAGCAGACCAAGAGACCCAGTACTTC; CDR3: CASSLDPPGLADQETQYF
D: .; size: .; J: TRBJ1-1; V: TRBV7-9; DNA: TGTGCCAGCAGTCGGTTGATATTGAAGACTGAAGCTTTCTTT; CDR3: CASSRLILKTEAFF
D: .; size: many; J: TRBJ1-1; V: TRBV7-9; DNA: TGTGCCAGCAGCCAGGGAGGTGGGGGCACTGAAGCTTTCTTT; CDR3: CASSQGGGGTEAFF
D: .; size: many; J: TRBJ1-2; V: TRBV10-3; DNA: TGTGCCATCTTTGATGAAGCTTCCGGCTACACCTTC; CDR3: CAIFDEASGYTF
D: TRBD1; size: .; J: TRBJ1-1; V: TRBV7-9; DNA: TGTGCCAGCAAGGGGACAGGGGGCAACACTGAAGCTTTCTTT; CDR3: CASKGTGGNTEAFF
D: .; size: .; J: TRBJ2-3; V: TRBV21-1; DNA: TGTGCCAGCACAGTGGTTGATACGCAGTATTTT; CDR3: CASTVVDTQYF
D: .; size: many; J: TRBJ2-2; V: TRBV5-8; DNA: TGTGCCAGCAGCATTGTTAGGGACGGCGGGGAGCTGTTTTTT; CDR3: CASSIVRDGGELFF
D: .; size: many; J: TRBJ1-1; V: TRBV4-3; DNA: TGCGCCAGCAGCCACGGGATAAACACTGAAGCTTTCTTT; CDR3: CASSHGINTEAFF
D: .; size: many; J: TRBJ1-5; V: TRBV28; DNA: TGTGCCAGCAGTTGGCCGGTGGCCATCGGGGGCGATAGCAATCAGCCCCAGCATTTT; CDR3: CASSWPVAIGGDSNQPQHF
D: .; size: many; J: TRBJ2-5; V: TRBV7-2; DNA: TGTGCCAGCAGCTTAGCCGACTACCAAGAGACCCAGTACTTC; CDR3: CASSLADYQETQYF
D: TRBD2; size: .; J: TRBJ2-7; V: TRBV30; DNA: TGTGCCTGGAGTGTACATCGGAGCGGGAGCTCCTACGAGCAGTACTTC; CDR3: CAWSVHRSGSSYEQYF
D: .; size: .; J: TRBJ2-1; V: TRBV7-9; DNA: TGTGCCAGCAGCTTAGTATCTGGACGGTGGAACGATGAGCAGTTCTTC; CDR3: CASSLVSGRWNDEQFF
D: .; size: medium-sized; J: TRBJ1-1; V: TRBV6-5; DNA: TGTGCCAGCTTGTCTCCCACTGAAGCTTTCTTT; CDR3: CASLSPTEAFF
D: .; size: many; J: TRBJ1-2; V: TRBV10-3; DNA: TGTGCCATCAGTGAGTCACCCGGATCGTATGGCTACACCTTC; CDR3: CAISESPGSYGYTF
D: .; size: .; J: TRBJ1-2; V: TRBV18; DNA: TGTGCCAGCTCACCACCCCGGGGAGACTATGGCTACACCTTC; CDR3: CASSPPRGDYGYTF
D: TRBD1; size: many; J: TRBJ1-1; V: TRBV12-3/TRBV12-4; DNA: TGTGCCAGCAGTAGACAGGGACCCGCTTTCTTT; CDR3: CASSRQGPAFF
D: TRBD1; size: medium-sized; J: TRBJ1-2; V: TRBV10-3; DNA: TGTGCCATCAGTGAGTCTGACAGGGGCTATGGCTACACCTTC; CDR3: CAISESDRGYGYTF
D: .; size: few; J: TRBJ1-5; V: TRBV19; DNA: TGTGCCAGTACCCCCCAGCTGAGCAATCAGCCCCAGCATTTT; CDR3: CASTPQLSNQPQHF
D: TRBD1; size: .; J: TRBJ2-1; V: TRBV6-2/TRBV6-3; DNA: TGTGCCAGCACCCCCGGGACAGATTACAATGAGCAGTTCTTC; CDR3: CASTPGTDYNEQFF
D: TRBD1; size: few; J: TRBJ1-2; V: TRBV4-3; DNA: TGCGCCAGCAGCCAAATCCGGGGACAGGGGGGGTCCCTCTATGGCTACACCTTC; CDR3: CASSQIRGQGGSLYGYTF
D: TRBD1; size: many; J: TRBJ1-1; V: TRBV10-3; DNA: TGTGCCATCAGTGGGCACAGGGGATATAGGGGCACTGAAGCTTTCTTT; CDR3: CAISGHRGYRGTEAFF
D: .; size: few; J: TRBJ2-3; V: TRBV7-9; DNA: TGTGCCAGCAGCTTAAGGCTTCAGGATACGCAGTATTTT; CDR3: CASSLRLQDTQYF
D: TRBD2; size: few; J: TRBJ2-1; V: TRBV11-2; DNA: TGTGCCAGCAGCCCGACTAGCGTTGGAAATGAGCAGTTCTTC; CDR3: CASSPTSVGNEQFF
D: TRBD2; size: many; J: TRBJ2-7; V: TRBV9; DNA: TGTGCCAGCAGCGTTACGGTGACTAGCGGGGCCTACGAGCAGTACTTC; CDR3: CASSVTVTSGAYEQYF
D: .; size: few; J: TRBJ2-1; V: TRBV7-6; DNA: TGTGCCAGCAGCCCCCGTCGGGAGCAGAGCGATGAGCAGTTCTTC; CDR3: CASSPRREQSDEQFF
D: .; size: few; J: TRBJ1-6; V: TRBV6-2/TRBV6-3; DNA: TGTGCCAGCAGCTACCTGTCACCCCTCCACTTT; CDR3: CASSYLSPLHF
D: .; size: few; J: TRBJ1-4; V: TRBV3-1; DNA: TGTGCCAGCAGTCACAGGGATATCTACGCTAATGAAAAACTGTTTTTT; CDR3: CASSHRDIYANEKLFF
D: TRBD1; size: many; J: TRBJ1-4; V: TRBV18; DNA: TGTGCCAGCTCACCGAGGGGACAGGGTAATGAAAAACTGTTTTTT; CDR3: CASSPRGQGNEKLFF
D: TRBD2; size: few; J: TRBJ2-3; V: TRBV10-2; DNA: TGCGCCAGCAGGGTTAGCGGGGGGGCAGATACGCAGTATTTT; CDR3: CASRVSGGADTQYF
D: TRBD1; size: many; J: TRBJ1-1; V: TRBV7-9; DNA: TGTGCCAGCAGCTCCGGACAGGGTATGAACACTGAAGCTTTCTTT; CDR3: CASSSGQGMNTEAFF
D: .; size: many; J: TRBJ2-1; V: TRBV7-9; DNA: TGTGCCAGCAGCGCCGGCTATCCCTACAATGAGCAGTTCTTC; CDR3: CASSAGYPYNEQFF
D: .; size: few; J: TRBJ2-1; V: TRBV14; DNA: TGTGCCAGCAGCCAACTGGGGATCGTCCGAGATGAGCAGTTCTTC; CDR3: CASSQLGIVRDEQFF
D: .; size: medium-sized; J: TRBJ2-7; V: TRBV20-1; DNA: TGCAGTGCTCAGTACTGGGACAATCCCTACGAGCAGTACTTC; CDR3: CSAQYWDNPYEQYF
D: .; size: .; J: TRBJ2-2; V: TRBV6-2/TRBV6-3; DNA: TGTGCCAGCAGCTACGCAGGGTGGACCGGGGAGCTGTTTTTT; CDR3: CASSYAGWTGELFF
D: TRBD1; size: few; J: TRBJ1-6; V: TRBV24-1; DNA: TGTGCCATCAGTGATTTGCTTTCGGCGATGGGGACAGGGCGATCACCCCTCCACTTT; CDR3: CAISDLLSAMGTGRSPLHF
D: TRBD2; size: .; J: TRBJ2-1; V: TRBV20-1; DNA: TGCAGTGCTATCCCCGTTGGACTAGCGATAAGAACTGAGCAGTTCTTC; CDR3: CSAIPVGLAIRTEQFF
D: TRBD1; size: few; J: TRBJ2-3; V: TRBV4-3; DNA: TGCGCCAGCAGCCATCGACAGGGACCCACAGATACGCAGTATTTT; CDR3: CASSHRQGPTDTQYF